Listed below are T cell receptor beta chains from one sample, sequenced in a study of PD-L1 blockade in urothelial cancer. The assay was immunoSEQ multiplex PCR, and TCRdb's table has in-frame clones only and misses some. The sample includes 25,000 to 35,000 clones, around 87% seen only once; the top ten take approximately 3.7%. This material consisted of PBMCs, taken around atezolizumab (anti-PD-L1) treatment. Receptors originate from a man aged 50 to 60 with urothelial cancer. The CDR3 runs from the conserved cysteine through the conserved F or W.

TRBJ2-7	TRBV6-6	15	CASGLQDPTGYEQYF
TRBJ2-1	TRBV6-4	16	CASSDSCRGAFDEQFF
TRBJ2-5	TRBV10-3	17	CAISESGTSGRKETQYF
TRBJ1-5	TRBV7-6	15	CASSKTGGAGQPQHF
TRBJ1-5	TRBV6-1	14	CASSETFLSQPQHF
TRBJ2-2	TRBV5-1	13	CASSPGESGELFF
TRBJ1-1	TRBV10-2	17	CASRARLGGQRNTEAFF
TRBJ1-1	TRBV11-2	15	CASSHQGGLNTEAFF
TRBJ1-6	TRBV14	15	CASSIEVGGRSPLHF
TRBJ2-1	TRBV13	15	CASRQGVLWGDEQFF
TRBJ2-2	TRBV5-5	17	CASSLDPGTKNTGELFF